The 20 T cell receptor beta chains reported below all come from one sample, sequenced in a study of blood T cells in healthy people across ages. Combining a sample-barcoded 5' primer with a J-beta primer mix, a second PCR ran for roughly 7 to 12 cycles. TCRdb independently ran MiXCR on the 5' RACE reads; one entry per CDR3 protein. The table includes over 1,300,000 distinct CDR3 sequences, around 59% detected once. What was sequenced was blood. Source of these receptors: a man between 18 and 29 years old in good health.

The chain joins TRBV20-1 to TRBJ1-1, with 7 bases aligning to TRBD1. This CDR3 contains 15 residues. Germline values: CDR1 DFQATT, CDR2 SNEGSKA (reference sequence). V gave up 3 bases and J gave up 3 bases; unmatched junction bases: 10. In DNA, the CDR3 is TGCAGTGCTAGCCCTTCAGGGGGAGGGGACACTGAAGCTTTCTTT. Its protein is CSASPSGGGDTEAFF.

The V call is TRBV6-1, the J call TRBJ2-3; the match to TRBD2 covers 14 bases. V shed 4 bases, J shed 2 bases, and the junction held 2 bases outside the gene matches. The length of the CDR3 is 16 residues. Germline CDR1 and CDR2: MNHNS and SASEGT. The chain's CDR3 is CASSGTSGRTTDTQYF. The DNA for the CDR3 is TGTGCCAGCAGTGGGACTAGCGGGAGGACCACAGATACGCAGTATTTT.

CDR3 amino acids: CASAVGTNEQYF. CDR3 coding DNA: TGTGCCAGCGCGGTGGGTACCAACGAGCAGTACTTC. V usage is TRBV13 and J usage is TRBJ2-4; D unclear. The end of the DNA fits TRBJ2-7 better, so the J call may be wrong. Germline V gene data show CDR1 as PRHDT and CDR2 as FYEKMQ (reference sequence). CDR3 length: 12 residues.

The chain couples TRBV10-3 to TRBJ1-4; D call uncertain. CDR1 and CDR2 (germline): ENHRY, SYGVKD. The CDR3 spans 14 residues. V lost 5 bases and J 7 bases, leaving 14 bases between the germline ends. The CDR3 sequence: CAISHPDGGEKLFF. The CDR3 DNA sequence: TGTGCCATCAGTCATCCCGACGGCGGTGAAAAACTGTTTTTT.

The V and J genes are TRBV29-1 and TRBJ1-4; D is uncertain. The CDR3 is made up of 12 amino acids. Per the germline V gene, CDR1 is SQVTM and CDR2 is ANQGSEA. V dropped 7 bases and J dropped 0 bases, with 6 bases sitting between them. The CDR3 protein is CSGTSTNEKLFF. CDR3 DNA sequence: TGCAGCGGGACTTCAACTAATGAAAAACTGTTTTTT.

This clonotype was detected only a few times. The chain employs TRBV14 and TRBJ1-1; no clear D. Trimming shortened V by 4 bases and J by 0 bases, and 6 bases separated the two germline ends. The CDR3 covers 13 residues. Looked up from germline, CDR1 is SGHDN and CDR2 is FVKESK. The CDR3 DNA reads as TGTGCCAGCAGCCCCGAAATGAACACTGAAGCTTTCTTT. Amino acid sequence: CASSPEMNTEAFF.

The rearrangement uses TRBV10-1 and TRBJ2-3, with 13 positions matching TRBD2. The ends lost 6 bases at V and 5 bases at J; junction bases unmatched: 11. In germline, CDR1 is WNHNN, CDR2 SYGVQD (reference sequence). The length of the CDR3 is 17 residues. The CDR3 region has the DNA TGCGCCAGCAGCAAGACTGGACTAGCGGGAGAAGAAGATACGCAGTATTTT. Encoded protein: CASSKTGLAGEEDTQYF.

The CDR3, as DNA: TGTGCCAGCAGTTTACGGGAACGCGACACTGAGCAGTTCTTC. The encoded protein is CASSLRERDTEQFF. The chain carries TRBV12-3 or TRBV12-4 and TRBJ2-1, with D possibly TRBD2 on 5 matching bases. The V and J ends lost 2 bases and 9 bases respectively, with 14 bases between them. This CDR3 region has 14 residues.

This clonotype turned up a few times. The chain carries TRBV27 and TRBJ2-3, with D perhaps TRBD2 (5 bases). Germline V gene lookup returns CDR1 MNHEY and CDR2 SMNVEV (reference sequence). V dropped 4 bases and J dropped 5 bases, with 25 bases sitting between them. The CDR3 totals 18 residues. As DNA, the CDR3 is TGTGCCAGCAGTTCCCGCGCCGGGGTGGGGTTTACGCAAGATACGCAGTATTTT. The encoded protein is CASSSRAGVGFTQDTQYF.

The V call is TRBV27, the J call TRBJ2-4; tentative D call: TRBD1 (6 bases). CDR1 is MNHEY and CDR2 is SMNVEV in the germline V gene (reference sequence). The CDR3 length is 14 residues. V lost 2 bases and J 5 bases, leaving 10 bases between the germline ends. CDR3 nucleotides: TGTGCCAGCAGTTTAAACAGGGTAGAAAACATTCAGTACTTC. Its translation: CASSLNRVENIQYF.

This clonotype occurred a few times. In DNA, the CDR3 is TGCAGCGTTGGGGAGGGGGCCAGGGTATACGAGCAGTACTTC. It codes for CSVGEGARVYEQYF. The chain joins TRBV29-1 to TRBJ2-7; D could derive from TRBD1 or TRBD2 (7 bases each). Per germline, CDR1 SQVTM and CDR2 ANQGSEA. CDR3 length: 14 amino acids. With 4 bases removed from V and 4 bases from J, the gap between germline ends came to 17 bases.

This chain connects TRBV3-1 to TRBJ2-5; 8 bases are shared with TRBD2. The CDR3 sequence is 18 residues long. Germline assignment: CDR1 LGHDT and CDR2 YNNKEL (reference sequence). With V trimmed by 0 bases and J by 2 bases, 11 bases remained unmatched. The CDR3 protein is CASSQDMFSGGGQETQYF. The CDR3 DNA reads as TGTGCCAGCAGCCAAGATATGTTTTCGGGCGGGGGGCAAGAGACCCAGTACTTC.

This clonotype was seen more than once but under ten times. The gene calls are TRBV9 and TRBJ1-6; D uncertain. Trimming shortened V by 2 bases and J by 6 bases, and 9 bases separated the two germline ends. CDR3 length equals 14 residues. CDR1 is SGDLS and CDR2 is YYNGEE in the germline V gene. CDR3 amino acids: CASSVGRSNSPLHF. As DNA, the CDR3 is TGTGCCAGCAGCGTCGGACGGAGTAATTCACCCCTCCACTTT.

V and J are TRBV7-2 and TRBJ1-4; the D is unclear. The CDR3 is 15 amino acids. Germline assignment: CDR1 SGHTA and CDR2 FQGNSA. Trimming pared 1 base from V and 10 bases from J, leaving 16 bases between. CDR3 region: CASSLVEQAPRKLFF. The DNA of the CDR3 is TGTGCCAGCAGCTTAGTGGAGCAGGCTCCCAGAAAACTGTTTTTT.

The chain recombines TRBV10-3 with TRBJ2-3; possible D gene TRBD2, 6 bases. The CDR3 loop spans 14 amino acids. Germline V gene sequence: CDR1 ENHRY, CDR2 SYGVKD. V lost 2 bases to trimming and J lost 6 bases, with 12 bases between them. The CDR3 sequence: CAISEGGNGDTQYF. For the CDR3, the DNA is TGTGCCATCAGTGAGGGCGGGAATGGCGATACGCAGTATTTT.

CDR3 sequence (DNA): TGCAGTGCTAGGAGAACCGGGGAGCTGTTTTTT. Its translation: CSARRTGELFF. The chain joins TRBV20-1 to TRBJ2-2; D gene ambiguous. Trimming pared 3 bases from V and 5 bases from J, leaving 4 bases between. This CDR3 is built from 11 residues. Germline loops: CDR1 DFQATT, CDR2 SNEGSKA (reference sequence).

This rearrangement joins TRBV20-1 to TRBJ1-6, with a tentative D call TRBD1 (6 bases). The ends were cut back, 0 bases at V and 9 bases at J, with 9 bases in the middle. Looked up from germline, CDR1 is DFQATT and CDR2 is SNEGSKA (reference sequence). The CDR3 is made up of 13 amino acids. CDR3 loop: CSARDRGGSPLHF. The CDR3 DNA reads TGCAGTGCTAGAGACAGGGGTGGTTCACCCCTCCACTTT.

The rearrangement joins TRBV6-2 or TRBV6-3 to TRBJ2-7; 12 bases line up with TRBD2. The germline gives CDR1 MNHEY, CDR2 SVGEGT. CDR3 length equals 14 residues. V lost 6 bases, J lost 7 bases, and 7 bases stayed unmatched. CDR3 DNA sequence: TGTGCCAGCAGGACTAGCGGGGGATTCAATGAGCAGTACTTC. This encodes CASRTSGGFNEQYF.

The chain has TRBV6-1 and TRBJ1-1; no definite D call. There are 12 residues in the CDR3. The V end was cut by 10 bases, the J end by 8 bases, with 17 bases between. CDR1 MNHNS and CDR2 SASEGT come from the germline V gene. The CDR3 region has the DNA TGTGCCACCCATTCGCCGCCAGTAGAAGCTTTCTTT. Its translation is CATHSPPVEAFF.

The CDR3 DNA is TGCGCCAGCAGCCAAGAAGGGGACAGGAGGAACAATGAGCAGTTCTTC. Its protein is CASSQEGDRRNNEQFF. The chain combines TRBV4-3 with TRBJ2-7; 8 positions agree with TRBD1. The end of the DNA fits TRBJ2-1 better, so the J call may be wrong. The germline CDR1 and CDR2 sequences are LGHNA and YSLEER. The CDR3 has 16 amino acids.